What follows are 32 T cell receptor beta chains derived from one specimen sequenced in a study of T cells in Graves' hyperthyroidism and ophthalmopathy. Researchers amplified the TCR beta CDR3 regions from RNA transcripts. HTBI primers were employed in a first-round RT-PCR of the TCR CDR3. TCRdb analysed the multiplex PCR reads with MiXCR anew, one entry per CDR3 protein. The sample records about 420,000 distinct CDR3 sequences, roughly 13% being singletons. The material sequenced was blood. The receptors originated from a woman aged 18-30 years with Graves' hyperthyroidism.

This clonotype occurred a few times. This rearrangement joins TRBV24-1 to TRBJ2-7, with 9 bases that match TRBD1. The ends lost 2 bases at V and 5 bases at J; junction bases unmatched: 6. This CDR3 comprises 15 residues. Germline CDR1 KGHDR, CDR2 SFDVKD. This CDR3 is CATSDYGTGNHEQYF. CDR3 nucleotides: TGTGCCACCAGTGATTATGGGACAGGGAACCACGAGCAGTACTTC.

The chain links TRBV7-3 to TRBJ2-1, with D possibly TRBD2 on 6 matching bases. The V end was cut by 4 bases, the J end by 0 bases, with 16 bases between. Germline V gene lookup returns CDR1 SGHTA and CDR2 FQGTGA. This CDR3 contains 17 residues. The CDR3 protein is CASSSQVGRDSYNEQFF. In DNA form, the CDR3 reads TGTGCCAGCAGCTCCCAGGTTGGGCGGGACTCCTACAATGAGCAGTTCTTC.

A few counts support this clonotype. The chain combines TRBV5-1 with TRBJ2-1; TRBD2 agrees at 7 bases. J lost 4 bases, V lost 0 bases, and 4 bases had no gene match. Germline V lookup: CDR1 SGHRS, CDR2 YFSETQ. The CDR3 covers 15 residues. In DNA, the CDR3 is TGCGCCAGCAGCTTGGGCGGGGGTAAATACAATGAGCAGTTCTTC. It encodes CASSLGGGKYNEQFF.

The table lists this clonotype with many counts. The rearrangement links TRBV18 to TRBJ2-5, with TRBD2 matching 9 bases. J was trimmed by 4 bases and V by 3 bases; bases with no gene match: 3. The CDR3 runs 14 residues. The germline gives CDR1 KGHSH, CDR2 LQKENI. CDR3 sequence: CASSPEAGGETQYF. The CDR3 bases are TGTGCCAGCTCACCGGAAGCGGGAGGAGAGACCCAGTACTTC.

In its sample, this clonotype was seen many times. This chain uses TRBV30 with TRBJ2-5, with 10 bases identical to TRBD1. The CDR3 totals 16 residues. Germline assignment: CDR1 GTSNPN and CDR2 SVGIG (reference sequence). The V and J ends lost 0 bases and 4 bases, in that order; junction bases with no gene match: 8. CDR3 sequence: CAWSVRGTGAGETQYF. In DNA, the CDR3 is TGTGCCTGGAGTGTACGTGGGACAGGGGCGGGAGAGACCCAGTACTTC.

Ten or more counts support this clonotype. The rearrangement joins TRBV28 to TRBJ2-3; 11 bases are a match to TRBD2. Germline V CDR1 and CDR2: MDHEN, SYDVKM. The CDR3 is 16 residues long. Germline trimming cut 1 base from V and 3 bases from J; bases unmatched to any gene: 3. CDR3 nucleotide sequence: TGTGCCAGCAGTTTATATGCTAGCGGGAGGACAGATACGCAGTATTTT. It translates to CASSLYASGRTDTQYF.

This clonotype was recorded a few times. The chain has TRBV9 and TRBJ1-4; 10 bases line up with TRBD1. Germline assignment: CDR1 SGDLS and CDR2 YYNGEE. The J segment lost 8 bases and the V segment lost 3 bases, leaving 4 bases of the junction unmatched. This CDR3 contains 14 residues. The chain's CDR3 is CASSAGTGAEKLFF. The DNA for the CDR3 is TGTGCCAGCAGCGCTGGGACAGGGGCGGAAAAACTGTTTTTT.

The V gene is TRBV5-6, the J gene TRBJ1-5; 11 bases fit TRBD1. Germline CDR1 reads SGHDT; CDR2 reads YYEEEE. CDR3 length equals 15 residues. Trimming at V came to 4 bases and at J to 6 bases, leaving 6 bases not matched to a gene. The CDR3 DNA follows: TGTGCCAGCAGCAGGACAGGGGGCGGGAGTCAGCCCCAGCATTTT. Protein sequence: CASSRTGGGSQPQHF. Looking up the rest from reference TRBV5-6 and TRBJ1-5 gives the full variable domain: DAGVTQSPTHLIKTRGQQVTLRCSPKSGHDTVSWYQQALGQGPQFIFQYYEEEERQRGNFPDRFSGHQFPNYSSELNVNALLLGDSALYLCASSRTGGGSQPQHFGDGTRLSIL.

This clonotype was detected only a few times. This chain joins TRBV7-3 and TRBJ2-2, with 11 bases identical to TRBD2. This CDR3 has 16 residues. The V and J ends lost 2 bases and 5 bases, in that order; junction bases with no gene match: 4. Germline V CDR1 and CDR2: SGHTA, FQGTGA. The CDR3 region is CASSLLTSGTTGELFF. CDR3 bases: TGTGCCAGCAGCTTATTGACTAGCGGGACAACCGGGGAGCTGTTTTTT.

This chain links TRBV12-3 or TRBV12-4 with TRBJ1-4; no definite D call. V dropped 6 bases and J dropped 8 bases, with 13 bases sitting between them. The CDR3 is made up of 13 amino acids. The CDR3 here is CASSSGREEKLFF. The CDR3 DNA reads as TGTGCCAGCAGCAGCGGACGGGAGGAAAAACTGTTTTTT.

This clonotype was seen ten or more times. CDR3 sequence: CAISEEPASSYNEQFF. The CDR3, as DNA: TGTGCCATCAGTGAAGAGCCAGCGAGCTCCTACAATGAGCAGTTCTTC. This chain joins TRBV10-3 and TRBJ2-1; D not certain. This CDR3 has 16 residues. The V gene's germline CDR1 is ENHRY and CDR2 SYGVKD. The V and J ends lost 3 bases and 0 bases respectively, with 12 bases between them.

Regarding this clonotype: A read error may produce the germline difference seen at one junction end. V gene TRBV11-1 combines with J gene TRBJ1-6; D is unclear. The CDR3 length is 13 residues. Germline CDR1 reads SGHAT; CDR2 reads FQDESV (reference sequence). For the CDR3, the DNA is TGCGCCAGCAGCCCGGGGAATAATTCACCCCTCCACTTT. The encoded protein is CASSPGNNSPLHF.

This clonotype was seen at least ten times. The rearrangement links TRBV6-1 to TRBJ2-7; TRBD1 matches 9 bases. V lost 9 bases and J lost 7; bases outside the gene matches: 7. This CDR3 comprises 12 residues. Germline values: CDR1 MNHNS, CDR2 SASEGT. The DNA of the CDR3 is TGTGCCAGGGGACAGGGCCCGTGGGAGCAGTACTTC. Its translation: CARGQGPWEQYF.

The genes are TRBV5-1 and TRBJ2-4; the match to TRBD1 covers 9 bases. From germline, CDR1 is SGHRS and CDR2 YFSETQ. CDR3 length: 16 amino acids. V lost 3 bases and J lost 4; bases outside the gene matches: 8. DNA for the CDR3: TGCGCCAGCAGCTCCATTCCAGGGACAGGGAAAAACATTCAGTACTTC. Protein product: CASSSIPGTGKNIQYF.

This clonotype was seen only a few times. The V and J genes are TRBV12-3 or TRBV12-4 and TRBJ1-2; 10 bases agree with TRBD1. V lost 3 bases, J lost 7 bases, and 2 bases stayed unmatched. The CDR3 is made up of 13 amino acids. The CDR3 DNA is TGTGCCAGCAGTTTGGGACAGGGGAGTGGCTACACCTTC. This encodes CASSLGQGSGYTF.

Worth noting for this clonotype: This could be a read error, since a much larger clone is one nucleotide away. CDR3 nucleotides: TGTGCTAGTGGTCCAGTCCTAGAGACCCAGTACTTC. Its translation is CASGPVLETQYF. The V gene is TRBV12-5, the J gene TRBJ2-5; D is unclear. There are 12 residues in the CDR3. Germline-derived CDR1 and CDR2 are LGHNT and FRNRAP. Trimming took 5 bases from V and 4 from J, leaving 8 bases between them.

This clonotype appeared many times. The chain recombines TRBV20-1 with TRBJ2-3, with no clear D. Per the germline V gene, CDR1 is DFQATT and CDR2 is SNEGSKA (reference sequence). Trimming took 3 bases from V and 6 from J, leaving 19 bases between them. The CDR3 is made up of 15 amino acids. CDR3 protein: CSASKSGGLVDTQYF. The CDR3 nucleotides are TGCAGTGCTAGTAAATCGGGTGGGCTGGTTGATACGCAGTATTTT.

This clonotype has just a few counts. The rearrangement joins TRBV6-1 to TRBJ1-1; 7 nucleotides match TRBD1. The V and J ends lost 3 bases and 1 base, in that order; junction bases with no gene match: 5. The germline gives CDR1 MNHNS, CDR2 SASEGT. CDR3 length: 15 residues. This CDR3 is CASSDWDSWNTEAFF. CDR3 in DNA: TGTGCCAGCAGTGACTGGGACAGCTGGAACACTGAAGCTTTCTTT.

This clonotype was seen many times. The genes are TRBV28 and TRBJ2-5; 8 bases align to TRBD1. The germline V gene encodes CDR1 MDHEN and CDR2 SYDVKM. The CDR3 runs 14 residues. V was clipped by 4 bases and J by 4 bases; unmatched bases: 5. The CDR3 spells CASSSRTGRETQYF. In DNA form, the CDR3 reads TGTGCCAGCAGTTCCCGGACAGGGAGAGAGACCCAGTACTTC.

A note on this clonotype: It may be a read error: a sequence one base away is much more abundant. This chain uses TRBV27 with TRBJ1-5; 8 nucleotides agree with TRBD1. This CDR3 contains 14 residues. CDR1 and CDR2 from the germline V gene are MNHEY and SMNVEV (reference sequence). This CDR3 is CASRPDRGTQPQRF. DNA for the CDR3: TGTGCCAGCAGGCCCGACAGGGGTACTCAGCCCCAGCGTTTT.

The gene calls are TRBV20-1 and TRBJ2-5, with 7 bases matching TRBD1. Germline V CDR1 and CDR2: DFQATT, SNEGSKA (reference sequence). The CDR3 covers 12 residues. V gave up 6 bases and J gave up 3 bases; unmatched junction bases: 4. CDR3 protein: CSATGTEETQYF. The CDR3 DNA sequence: TGCAGTGCCACCGGGACAGAAGAGACCCAGTACTTC.

This clonotype has a count of ten or more. The chain links TRBV3-1 to TRBJ1-2, with 8 bases fitting TRBD1. V was clipped by 1 base and J by 5 bases; unmatched bases: 6. This CDR3 comprises 15 residues. Germline V gene sequence: CDR1 LGHDT, CDR2 YNNKEL (reference sequence). CDR3 amino acids: CASSQATGGLYGYTF. The CDR3 DNA sequence: TGTGCCAGCAGCCAAGCCACAGGGGGTCTATATGGCTACACCTTC.

This clonotype was counted at least ten times. This CDR3 is CSATGTSYGEQYF. The CDR3 DNA is TGCAGCGCCACCGGGACTAGCTACGGCGAGCAGTACTTC. The V gene is TRBV29-1, the J gene TRBJ2-7; 9 nucleotides agree with TRBD2. This CDR3 has 13 amino acids. V was clipped by 7 bases and J by 6 bases; unmatched bases: 10. CDR1 is SQVTM, CDR2 ANQGSEA, per germline.

This clonotype turned up a few times. The rearrangement links TRBV30 to TRBJ2-6; a weak D match, TRBD1 (6 bases). This CDR3 has 17 residues. Germline V gene lookup returns CDR1 GTSNPN and CDR2 SVGIG (reference sequence). V lost 4 bases, J lost 1 base, and 17 bases lay in between. CDR3 amino acids: CAWTLGGHTSGANVLTF. CDR3 coding DNA: TGTGCCTGGACCTTAGGGGGACACACGTCTGGGGCCAACGTCCTGACTTTC.

This clonotype was counted at least ten times. The chain has TRBV2 and TRBJ2-7, with a tentative D call TRBD2 (6 bases). The CDR3 loop spans 14 amino acids. Germline V lookup: CDR1 SNHLY, CDR2 FYNNEI. V gave up 6 bases and J gave up 7 bases, with 19 bases separating them. CDR3 protein: CASSSTYGSWEQYF. For the CDR3, the DNA is TGTGCCAGCAGCTCTACTTACGGGAGCTGGGAGCAGTACTTC.

This clonotype was recorded a few times. This chain connects TRBV27 to TRBJ2-1; D gene ambiguous. The CDR3 is 15 residues long. V lost 2 bases to trimming and J lost 9 bases, with 17 bases between them. Germline CDR1 MNHEY, CDR2 SMNVEV (reference sequence). This CDR3 reads CASSLGPESTGEQFF. The CDR3 DNA is TGTGCCAGCAGTTTAGGTCCCGAGAGTACGGGTGAGCAGTTCTTC.

This clonotype has at least ten counts. V usage is TRBV10-3 and J usage is TRBJ1-5; D unclear. The V end was cut by 6 bases, the J end by 4 bases, with 10 bases between. Germline V gene lookup returns CDR1 ENHRY and CDR2 SYGVKD. This CDR3 contains 13 residues. The CDR3 nucleotides read TGTGCCATCAGCCTCCAGGAAAATCAGCCCCAGCATTTT. Protein: CAISLQENQPQHF.

The sample holds many counts of this clonotype. The chain couples TRBV7-9 to TRBJ2-5; a possible D gene is TRBD1 (5 bases). Trimming stripped 3 bases from V and 3 bases from J, with 8 bases between. The CDR3 totals 13 residues. The germline gives CDR1 SEHNR, CDR2 FQNEAQ (reference sequence). In DNA form, the CDR3 reads TGTGCCAGCAGCTTGGACACTGAAGAGACCCAGTACTTC. It translates to CASSLDTEETQYF.

V and J are TRBV5-4 and TRBJ2-3; D gene ambiguous. Germline CDR1 is SGHNT and CDR2 is YYREEE (reference sequence). Deletions cut 2 bases from V and 6 bases from J, with 10 bases between. The CDR3 spans 13 residues. CDR3 coding DNA: TGTGCCAGCAGCTTAAGGAGATCGGATACGCAGTATTTT. Its protein product is CASSLRRSDTQYF.

This clonotype has at least ten counts. The V call is TRBV7-2, the J call TRBJ1-2; TRBD1 matches at 10 bases. The CDR3 consists of 16 residues. With V trimmed by 5 bases and J by 4 bases, 10 bases remained unmatched. CDR1 and CDR2 (germline): SGHTA, FQGNSA. As DNA, the CDR3 is TGTGCCAGCAGCCCGATAGGGACAGGGGTTTTCTATGGCTACACCTTC. This translates into CASSPIGTGVFYGYTF.

The chain links TRBV7-8 to TRBJ1-6; D is perhaps TRBD1 (6 bases). Trimming took 4 bases from V and 1 from J, leaving 14 bases between them. There are 17 residues in the CDR3. The germline gives CDR1 SGHVS, CDR2 FQNEAQ. CDR3 residues: CASSSGQFSSYNSPLHF. DNA of the CDR3: TGTGCCAGCAGCTCCGGACAGTTTTCATCCTATAATTCACCCCTCCACTTT. Drawing the rest from reference TRBV7-8 and TRBJ1-6, the complete variable domain is GAGVSQSPRYKVAKRGQDVALRCDPISGHVSLFWYQQALGQGPEFLTYFQNEAQLDKSGLPSDRFFAERPEGSVSTLKIQRTQQEDSAVYLCASSSGQFSSYNSPLHFGNGTRLTVT.

The V gene is TRBV12-3 or TRBV12-4, the J gene TRBJ1-2; a weak D match, TRBD1 (5 bases). V dropped 2 bases and J dropped 4 bases, with 11 bases sitting between them. The CDR3 has 14 amino acids. The CDR3 region is CASSLNQGGYGYTF. The CDR3 region has the DNA TGTGCCAGCAGTTTAAACCAGGGCGGCTATGGCTACACCTTC.